The present T cell receptor (beta chain) was sequenced within a study of T cells in Graves' hyperthyroidism and ophthalmopathy. Study-wide findings and caveats: Appearing also in blood were most of the thyroid clonotypes expanded above 0.001. Ophthalmopathy cases were set apart from stable hyperthyroidism by a 13 V-J model.

Worth noting for this clonotype: Its antigen is not known.

Amplified regions were TCR beta CDR3 sequences from RNA transcripts. During a first-round RT-PCR of the TCR CDR3, the HTBI primer set was used. Each CDR3 protein is one row after TCRdb ran MiXCR on the multiplex PCR reads. The sample holds hundreds of thousands of distinct CDR3 sequences, 38% seen once. Diagnoses rested on clinical symptoms, serum thyroxine and TRAb, thyroid ultrasound and orbital computed tomography. Germline V gives CDR1 ENHRY, CDR2 SYGVKD. This CDR3 has 14 residues. Sequences were obtained from blood. The V call is TRBV10-3, the J call TRBJ2-5; 10 nucleotides agree with TRBD1. The origin of this receptor is a man aged 18 to 29 with Graves' hyperthyroidism. The CDR3 is CARPGTGEQETQYF. DNA for the CDR3: TGTGCTAGGCCCGGGACAGGGGAACAAGAGACCCAGTACTTC.